Each of the 27 T cell receptor beta chains below was sequenced from the same sample in a study of blood T cell repertoires in COVID-19 (dated by TCRdb to the early 2020s). The protocol used for the library was the immunoSEQ multiplex PCR assay. TCRdb obtained this table from immuneACCESS and retained in-frame rearrangements with V and J assigned. These tables miss some clones; where compared with another copy, unresolved V genes account for less than half of the shortfall, and the remainder is unexplained. The sample table lists about 280,000 clones, approximately 83% of them with a count of one. In total, the top ten clones hold 10% to 15% of the sample. The specimen sequenced was peripheral blood. The source is a human donor in a cohort sampled during active COVID-19.

The chain is built from TRBV6-5 and TRBJ2-7; tentative D call: TRBD1 (6 bases). The CDR3 sequence is 14 residues long. Germline V gives CDR1 MNHEY, CDR2 SVGAGI. V gave up 7 bases and J gave up 4 bases, with 17 bases separating them. The CDR3 coding sequence is TGTGCCAGCAAGGGGGACCCTCAAGATTACGAGCAGTACTTC. Its protein is CASKGDPQDYEQYF.

The gene calls are TRBV18 and TRBJ2-1; the match to TRBD2 covers 9 bases. The CDR3 consists of 15 residues. Germline-derived CDR1 and CDR2 are KGHSH and LQKENI. With V trimmed by 3 bases and J by 8 bases, 8 bases remained unmatched. CDR3 coding DNA: TGTGCCAGCTCACCGGAGCGGGCGGGGGGGGATGAGCAGTTCTTC. This translates into CASSPERAGGDEQFF.

This rearrangement joins TRBV5-8 to TRBJ1-5, with 10 bases fitting TRBD1. This CDR3 has 14 amino acids. Trimming took 6 bases from V and 7 from J; bases not matched to a gene: 7. Germline lookup yields CDR1 SGHTS and CDR2 YDEGEE. The CDR3 coding sequence is TGTGCCAGCACCCCTCGGGACAGGGGCCAGCCCCAGCATTTT. Its translation: CASTPRDRGQPQHF.

This clone has only one observation. V is TRBV4-2 and J is TRBJ1-2; tentative D call: TRBD1 (6 bases). The CDR3 has 16 amino acids. Trimming took off 5 bases at V and 0 bases at J, with 16 bases between the two ends. Germline CDR1 LGHNA, CDR2 YNFKEQ. The CDR3 DNA follows: TGTGCCAGCAGCACCCGGACAGTTTTAGCTAACTATGGCTACACCTTC. Its translation is CASSTRTVLANYGYTF.

The chain links TRBV5-1 to TRBJ2-1, with 7 nucleotides matching TRBD2. The germline V gene has CDR1 SGHRS and CDR2 YFSETQ. V lost 0 bases to trimming and J lost 4 bases; unmatched junction nucleotides: 19. The CDR3 is made up of 20 amino acids. The CDR3 nucleotides are TGCGCCAGCAGCTTGGCCCGAGGGCGCGGGTCGGGAGGCCTGTACAATGAGCAGTTCTTC. Translation: CASSLARGRGSGGLYNEQFF.

Only a few counts were recorded for this clone. This chain joins TRBV7-3 and TRBJ2-1; 9 nucleotides agree with TRBD2. Looked up from germline, CDR1 is SGHTA and CDR2 is FQGTGA. There are 15 residues in the CDR3. The J segment lost 7 bases and the V segment lost 3 bases, leaving 7 bases of the junction unmatched. This chain's CDR3 is CASSFDGLASNEQFF. In DNA form, the CDR3 reads TGTGCCAGCAGCTTCGACGGACTAGCGTCAAATGAGCAGTTCTTC.

The rearrangement uses TRBV27 and TRBJ2-1; TRBD2 matches at 7 bases. Losses at the gene ends were 6 bases for V and 3 bases for J; bases not matched to a gene: 8. The CDR3 is made up of 15 amino acids. Germline CDR1 reads MNHEY; CDR2 reads SMNVEV (reference sequence). The CDR3 nucleotides are TGTGCCAGCAGCCTTCGAGCGGGACTCTACAATGAGCAGTTCTTC. This sequence encodes CASSLRAGLYNEQFF.

A remark on this clone: Other DNA sequences in this specimen translate into the identical CDR3. The chain joins TRBV6-4 to TRBJ1-1; D gene unclear. The CDR3 consists of 13 residues. V lost 5 bases, J lost 0 bases, and 7 bases lay in between. Germline CDR1 MRHNA, CDR2 SNTAGT. Written as DNA, the CDR3 is TGTGCCAGCAGTAGTCGGTTGAACACTGAAGCTTTCTTT. Protein sequence: CASSSRLNTEAFF.

This sequence joins TRBV6-5 and TRBJ2-7; D gene uncertain. Germline assignment: CDR1 MNHEY and CDR2 SVGAGI. Trimming removed 2 bases from V and 3 bases from J, with 8 bases in between. The CDR3 is made up of 13 amino acids. The CDR3 sequence is CASSYQRYYEQYF. For the CDR3, the DNA is TGTGCCAGCAGTTACCAACGGTACTACGAGCAGTACTTC.

The CDR3 protein is CASSVVGGTGNTIYF. In nucleotides, the CDR3 is TGTGCCAGCAGCGTAGTGGGGGGGACTGGAAACACCATATATTTT. The chain combines TRBV9 with TRBJ1-3; a weak D match, TRBD1 (5 bases). Trimming removed 0 bases at V and 2 bases at J, with 9 bases between. There are 15 residues in the CDR3. In germline, CDR1 is SGDLS, CDR2 YYNGEE. The entire variable domain, with the rest obtained from reference TRBV9 and TRBJ1-3, is as follows: DSGVTQTPKHLITATGQRVTLRCSPRSGDLSVYWYQQSLDQGLQFLIQYYNGEERAKGNILERFSAQQFPDLHSELNLSSLELGDSALYFCASSVVGGTGNTIYFGEGSWLTVV.

This clone was detected only once. V gene TRBV5-8 combines with J gene TRBJ1-1; tentative D call: TRBD1 (6 bases). CDR1 is SGHTS and CDR2 is YDEGEE in the germline V gene. Deletions cut 4 bases from V and 2 bases from J, with 12 bases between. The CDR3 is 14 residues long. The CDR3 nucleotides are TGTGCCAGCAGCCCAGACAGGACTAACACTGAAGCTTTCTTT. Translated: CASSPDRTNTEAFF. The entire variable domain, with the rest obtained from reference TRBV5-8 and TRBJ1-1, is as follows: EAGVTQSPTHLIKTRGQQATLRCSPISGHTSVYWYQQALGLGLQFLLWYDEGEERNRGNFPPRFSGRQFPNYSSELNVNALELEDSALYLCASSPDRTNTEAFFGQGTRLTVV.

V usage is TRBV7-8 and J usage is TRBJ1-2; D remains ambiguous. The germline V gene has CDR1 SGHVS and CDR2 FQNEAQ. CDR3 length: 13 amino acids. The germline V and J ends were trimmed by 1 base and 8 bases, with 11 bases remaining between them. The CDR3 DNA reads as TGTGCCAGCAGCTTAGTGCCCAATGAGGGCTACACCTTC. Its protein product is CASSLVPNEGYTF.

The chain uses TRBV2 and TRBJ1-4; D unclear. Between the trimmed V and J ends, which lost 7 bases and 7 bases, there was a span of 13 bases. From germline, CDR1 is SNHLY and CDR2 FYNNEI. CDR3 length: 13 residues. The CDR3 loop is CASTVLRSEKLFF. The CDR3 nucleotides read TGTGCCAGCACGGTCCTCAGGTCTGAAAAACTGTTTTTT.

This clone was detected once. The genes are TRBV3-1 (or the pseudogene TRBV3-2) and TRBJ2-1; a possible D gene is TRBD1 (5 bases). Between the trimmed V and J ends, which lost 3 bases and 8 bases, there was a span of 11 bases. The CDR3 is 13 amino acids. The germline gives CDR1 LGHDT, CDR2 YNNKEL (reference sequence). The CDR3 nucleotides are TGTGCCAGCAGCCAGACCCCCAGGGATGAGCAGTTCTTC. Its translation is CASSQTPRDEQFF.

The chain joins TRBV7-2 to TRBJ2-7, with 7 positions matching TRBD2. This CDR3 has 14 residues. Unmatched junction bases numbered 5, after V lost 6 bases and J lost 0 bases. Germline-derived CDR1 and CDR2 are SGHTA and FQGNSA. The CDR3 coding sequence is TGTGCCAGCAGGACTAGCTTCGACTCCTACGAGCAGTACTTC. This translates into CASRTSFDSYEQYF.

This clone was observed a few times. The gene calls are TRBV2 and TRBJ1-6, with TRBD1 as a possible D gene (5 bases). CDR3 size: 17 residues. Germline-derived CDR1 and CDR2 are SNHLY and FYNNEI. Trimming took off 8 bases at V and 2 bases at J, with 19 bases between the two ends. The DNA of the CDR3 is TGTGCCAGCCTTGGGGCAGGGCTCGGCACCTATAATTCACCCCTCCACTTT. Protein sequence: CASLGAGLGTYNSPLHF.

This chain links TRBV14 with TRBJ2-7, with D possibly TRBD1 on 5 matching bases. Trimming removed 0 bases from V and 11 bases from J, with 17 bases in between. Looked up from germline, CDR1 is SGHDN and CDR2 is FVKESK. The CDR3 consists of 14 residues. The CDR3 bases are TGTGCCAGCAGCCAAGATAAATGGTTGGCAGGGAAGTACTTC. Translated: CASSQDKWLAGKYF.

V is TRBV5-5 and J is TRBJ2-3; 13 bases map to TRBD2. The CDR3 is 18 amino acids. V was pared by 4 bases and J by 3 bases, with 11 bases of the junction left unmatched. In germline, CDR1 is SGHKS, CDR2 YYEKEE (reference sequence). CDR3 nucleotides: TGTGCCAGCAGCCCTTGGACTAGCGGGGGACCGCAAACAGATACGCAGTATTTT. Translating gives CASSPWTSGGPQTDTQYF.

The chain combines TRBV19 with TRBJ1-6, with 7 bases matching TRBD1. The CDR3 covers 14 residues. From germline, CDR1 is LNHDA and CDR2 SQIVND (reference sequence). Trimming cost V 9 bases and J 8 bases; bases outside gene matches: 10. The CDR3 DNA sequence: TGTGCCAGCCGATTCCGGGACAGCTATTCACCCCTCCACTTT. This sequence encodes CASRFRDSYSPLHF.

The chain links TRBV19 to TRBJ2-1; tentatively, D is TRBD2 (5 bases). Germline assignment: CDR1 LNHDA and CDR2 SQIVND (reference sequence). V lost 1 base and J 5 bases, leaving 12 bases between the germline ends. CDR3 size: 15 residues. CDR3 in amino acids: CASSIGGRMDNEQFF. The CDR3 DNA reads TGTGCCAGTAGTATAGGAGGGAGAATGGACAATGAGCAGTTCTTC.

This clone was found a few times. This sequence joins TRBV2 and TRBJ1-3; D perhaps matches TRBD1 (6 bases). In germline, CDR1 is SNHLY, CDR2 FYNNEI. V gave up 8 bases and J gave up 0 bases, with 8 bases separating them. CDR3 length: 13 residues. The CDR3 bases are TGTGCCAGCGGACAGTACTCTGGAAACACCATATATTTT. This encodes CASGQYSGNTIYF.

The chain combines TRBV24-1 with TRBJ2-5; TRBD1 matches at 7 bases. Germline loops: CDR1 KGHDR, CDR2 SFDVKD. This CDR3 spans 13 amino acids. Unmatched junction bases numbered 2, after V lost 4 bases and J lost 4 bases. CDR3 nucleotide sequence: TGTGCCACCAGTGACCAGGGGGTAGAGACCCAGTACTTC. Translated, it gives CATSDQGVETQYF.

The rearrangement joins TRBV18 to TRBJ2-7, with TRBD1 identical over 8 bases. The CDR3 sequence is 15 residues long. The V segment lost 4 bases and the J segment 7 bases; nucleotides outside the gene matches: 12. The germline gives CDR1 KGHSH, CDR2 LQKENI. CDR3 loop: CASSLYDRGGMEQYF. DNA of the CDR3: TGTGCCAGCTCACTTTACGACAGGGGTGGTATGGAGCAGTACTTC.

This chain links TRBV3-1 (or the pseudogene TRBV3-2) with TRBJ1-1; maybe TRBD1 (6 bases). The CDR3 extends over 14 amino acids. The germline V gene encodes CDR1 LGHDT and CDR2 YNNKEL (reference sequence). Deletions cut 4 bases from V and 6 bases from J, with 15 bases between. CDR3 sequence reads: CASSRAQGRAEAFF. In DNA, the CDR3 is TGTGCCAGCAGCCGAGCACAGGGACGCGCTGAAGCTTTCTTT.

The genes are TRBV11-2 and TRBJ2-1; a weak D match, TRBD2 (6 bases). This CDR3 has 15 amino acids. Trimming shortened V by 6 bases and J by 4 bases, and 16 bases separated the two germline ends. Germline lookup yields CDR1 SGHAT and CDR2 FQNNGV. CDR3 loop: CASRVAGTRYNEQFF. CDR3 nucleotides: TGTGCCAGCAGAGTCGCCGGGACTCGTTACAATGAGCAGTTCTTC.

This clone came up a few times. CDR3: CASSHSAANNEQFF. The CDR3 bases are TGCGCCAGCAGCCATTCCGCAGCGAACAATGAGCAGTTCTTC. This chain uses TRBV4-1 with TRBJ2-1; D ambiguous. Per germline, CDR1 MGHRA and CDR2 YSYEKL. The CDR3 runs 14 residues. Trimming took off 3 bases at V and 5 bases at J, with 11 bases between the two ends.

This chain connects TRBV28 to TRBJ2-7; weak D call: TRBD2 (7 bases). The V end was cut by 3 bases, the J end by 4 bases, with 13 bases between. Per the germline V gene, CDR1 is MDHEN and CDR2 is SYDVKM. This CDR3 is 14 amino acids long. The CDR3 protein is CASSFPSGTYEQYF. The CDR3 nucleotides read TGTGCCAGCAGTTTTCCCAGCGGGACATACGAGCAGTACTTC.